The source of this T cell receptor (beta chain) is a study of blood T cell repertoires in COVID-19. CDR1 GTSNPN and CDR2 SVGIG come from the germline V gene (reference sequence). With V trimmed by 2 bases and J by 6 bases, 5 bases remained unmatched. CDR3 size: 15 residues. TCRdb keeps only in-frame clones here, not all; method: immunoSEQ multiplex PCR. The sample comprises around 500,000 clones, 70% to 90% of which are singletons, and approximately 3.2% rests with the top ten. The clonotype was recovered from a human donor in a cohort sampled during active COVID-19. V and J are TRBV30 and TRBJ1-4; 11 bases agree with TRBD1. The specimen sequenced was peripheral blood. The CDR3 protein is CAWSPGQGAYEKLFF. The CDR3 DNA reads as TGTGCCTGGAGTCCAGGACAGGGGGCTTATGAAAAACTGTTTTTT. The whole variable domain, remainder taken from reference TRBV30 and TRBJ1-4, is SQTIHQWPATLVQPVGSPLSLECTVEGTSNPNLYWYRQAAGRGLQLLFYSVGIGQISSEVPQNLSASRPQDRQFILSSKKLLLSDSGFYLCAWSPGQGAYEKLFFGSGTQLSVL.